This T cell receptor (beta chain) came from a study of cytomegalovirus exposure and HLA in healthy donors. In the PCR, 60 Vbeta and 13 Jbeta primers were used. The data were produced by immunoSEQ multiplex PCR, yet TCRdb's version contains in-frame clones alone and is incomplete. The data contain about 160,000 clones, under 80% of them singletons. The CDR3 covers 13 residues. Germline V gene lookup returns CDR1 SGHTA and CDR2 FQGNSA. Trimming stripped 1 base from V and 9 bases from J, with 10 bases between. To note about this clone: What it binds is unknown.

The study, taken as a whole, reports: The authors later linked a missense DCLRE1C variant to TCR beta V- and J-gene trimming.

Sequencing input: PBMCs. V usage is TRBV7-2 and J usage is TRBJ2-4; D is ambiguous. This TCR came from a woman younger than 45 in good health and CMV-seronegative. The CDR3 loop reads CASSLERQTIQYF. The CDR3, as DNA: TGTGCCAGCAGCTTAGAGAGGCAGACCATTCAGTACTTC. Looking up the rest from reference TRBV7-2 and TRBJ2-4 gives the full variable domain: GAGVSQSPSNKVTEKGKDVELRCDPISGHTALYWYRQSLGQGLEFLIYFQGNSAPDKSGLPSDRFSAERTGGSVSTLTIQRTQQEDSAVYLCASSLERQTIQYFGAGTRLSVL.